The T cell receptor beta chain described here comes from a study of T cells in Graves' hyperthyroidism and ophthalmopathy. The source material, RNA transcripts, was used to amplify TCR beta CDR3 regions. First-round RT-PCR with HTBI primers amplified the TCR CDR3 region. In TCRdb, the multiplex PCR reads were re-called with MiXCR into one record per CDR3 protein. The profile covers over 250,000 distinct CDR3 sequences, with less than 30% appearing a single time and around 28% taken by the ten largest. Germline V lookup: CDR1 MNHEY, CDR2 SVGAGI. V gave up 0 bases and J gave up 7 bases, with 9 bases separating them. The CDR3 consists of 14 residues. This clonotype was detected ten times or more.

The chain combines TRBV6-5 with TRBJ2-2, with D uncertain. The sequence came from a man between 40 and 49 years old with Graves' hyperthyroidism that later progressed to Graves' ophthalmopathy. The sample comprised blood. CDR3 bases: TGTGCCAGCAGTTACTCTGTGGGGTACGGGGAGCTGTTTTTT. This codes for CASSYSVGYGELFF.